This TCR beta chain was identified during a study of shared clonotypes between healthy human individuals. CD45RO-negative, CCR7-positively selected cells formed the naive CD8 fraction, excluding terminally differentiated effector memory CD45RA+ cells. The protocol was immunoSEQ multiplex PCR, while the TCRdb copy is restricted to in-frame clones and leaves out a portion. The table lists some 2 million clones, about 95% of them singletons, with 0.9% to 1.4% in the top ten. The specimen sequenced was naive CD8+ T cells sorted from blood. This receptor was obtained from a man younger than 35 in good health.

CDR3 protein: CAISESNQRYEPLHF. The CDR3, as DNA: TGTGCCATCAGTGAGTCGAATCAGCGTTACGAGCCCCTCCACTTT. This chain uses TRBV10-3 with TRBJ1-6; D remains unclear. The CDR3 has 15 amino acids. The V gene lost 0 bases and the J gene lost 13 bases, with 16 bases spanning the gap. Germline lookup yields CDR1 ENHRY and CDR2 SYGVKD.